The 4 T cell receptor beta chains in this list originate from one sample, sequenced in a study of blood T cell repertoires in COVID-19. Method: immunoSEQ multiplex PCR; TCRdb's copy keeps in-frame clones and lacks some. The sample contains 73,000 or so clones, 75% to 95% of which appear only once. Sequencing was performed on peripheral blood. Every receptor here comes from a human donor with active COVID-19. The donor label of this sample is uncertain.

This clone was seen once. The chain combines TRBV6-5 with TRBJ2-7, with a tentative D call TRBD1 (5 bases). Trimming took 6 bases from V and 0 from J, leaving 15 bases between them. The CDR3 sequence is 15 residues long. Per the germline V gene, CDR1 is MNHEY and CDR2 is SVGAGI. CDR3 loop: CASSKGPPSSYEQYF. CDR3 bases: TGTGCCAGCAGCAAGGGGCCCCCGAGCTCCTACGAGCAGTACTTC.

The chain has TRBV5-1 and TRBJ2-2; D is perhaps TRBD1 (5 bases). This CDR3 is 15 amino acids long. Germline V gene lookup returns CDR1 SGHRS and CDR2 YFSETQ. V lost 1 base and J lost 3, with 10 bases in between. CDR3 DNA: TGCGCCAGCAGCTTGTTAGGGGCGGACACCGGGGAGCTGTTTTTT. This codes for CASSLLGADTGELFF.

The J gene is TRBJ1-5, the V gene TRBV28; tentative D call: TRBD1 (5 bases). The length of the CDR3 is 15 residues. V lost 7 bases and J lost 2, with 15 bases in between. Germline V gene data show CDR1 as MDHEN and CDR2 as SYDVKM. CDR3 sequence (DNA): TGTGCCAGCACCGGGGGGGACTTTGGCAATCAGCCCCAGCATTTT. The encoded protein is CASTGGDFGNQPQHF.

This chain connects TRBV10-3 to TRBJ2-3; D might be TRBD2 (5 bases). Per germline, CDR1 ENHRY and CDR2 SYGVKD. The CDR3 contains 13 residues. Trimming removed 3 bases at V and 3 bases at J, with 7 bases between. In nucleotides, the CDR3 is TGTGCCATCAGTGATCGGGGAACAGATACGCAGTATTTT. This gives the protein CAISDRGTDTQYF.